The 25 T cell receptor beta chains below were found in one sample sequenced in a study of graft-versus-host responses after intestinal transplantation. Antigen specificity for these receptors is unknown. Some clones are missing from TCRdb's copy, which holds only in-frame ones; the method was immunoSEQ multiplex PCR. The data show approximately 80,000 clones, with roughly 89% seen just once and 0.3% to 0.4% held by the top ten. Source: unstimulated CD4+ T cells sorted from spleen or lymph node cells, taken before intestinal transplant. These receptor sequences come from a human donor who received an intestinal transplant.

This rearrangement joins TRBV27 to TRBJ2-1; weak D call: TRBD2 (6 bases). The V end was cut by 2 bases, the J end by 8 bases, with 13 bases between. The germline gives CDR1 MNHEY, CDR2 SMNVEV (reference sequence). The CDR3 is 14 residues long. The CDR3 nucleotides are TGTGCCAGCAGTTTACTTAGGAGGGGACATGAGCAGTTCTTC. It specifies CASSLLRRGHEQFF.

As to this clone: Distinct nucleotide sequences in the sample also encode this CDR3. The rearrangement joins TRBV7-8 to TRBJ1-2; 7 nucleotides match TRBD1. The CDR3 loop spans 13 amino acids. Per germline, CDR1 SGHVS and CDR2 FQNEAQ. Trimming removed 1 base from V and 5 bases from J; junction bases left unmatched: 1. This chain's CDR3 is CASSLGQGYGYTF. The CDR3 DNA reads as TGTGCCAGCAGCTTAGGACAGGGTTATGGCTACACCTTC.

The V call is TRBV6-1, the J call TRBJ1-6; TRBD1 matches at 9 bases. The length of the CDR3 is 15 residues. Germline V gene data show CDR1 as MNHNS and CDR2 as SASEGT. V was pared by 6 bases and J by 9 bases, with 9 bases of the junction left unmatched. In nucleotides, the CDR3 is TGTGCCAGCAGCAGAACAGGGGGCTCGGGTTCACCCCTCCACTTT. Translated: CASSRTGGSGSPLHF.

This chain joins TRBV28 and TRBJ1-1; D is uncertain. Trimming removed 2 bases from V and 1 base from J, with 8 bases in between. The CDR3 consists of 14 residues. From germline, CDR1 is MDHEN and CDR2 SYDVKM. The CDR3 region has the DNA TGTGCCAGCAGTTTACGACGAGGGAACACTGAAGCTTTCTTT. This translates into CASSLRRGNTEAFF. The full variable domain, with the rest looked up from reference TRBV28 and TRBJ1-1, is DVKVTQSSRYLVKRTGEKVFLECVQDMDHENMFWYRQDPGLGLRLIYFSYDVKMKEKGDIPEGYSVSREKKERFSLILESASTNQTSMYLCASSLRRGNTEAFFGQGTRLTVV.

The chain recombines TRBV5-1 with TRBJ1-2, with D perhaps matching TRBD1 (6 bases). The CDR3 has 14 residues. Trimming cost V 2 bases and J 4 bases, with 12 bases left between them. The germline V gene has CDR1 SGHRS and CDR2 YFSETQ. The CDR3 coding sequence is TGCGCCAGCAGCTTAACCCAGGGGTTCTATGGCTACACCTTC. Protein: CASSLTQGFYGYTF.

The V gene is TRBV4-2, the J gene TRBJ1-1; TRBD1 matches at 7 bases. Looked up from germline, CDR1 is LGHNA and CDR2 is YNFKEQ. The CDR3 length is 16 residues. V lost 0 bases to trimming and J lost 6 bases; unmatched junction nucleotides: 10. CDR3 bases: TGTGCCAGCAGCCAAGATAAGCTCGTACAGGGGCCTGAAGCTTTCTTT. Translated: CASSQDKLVQGPEAFF.

The chain uses TRBV28 and TRBJ1-5; tentatively, D is TRBD1 (6 bases). Deletions cut 4 bases from V and 8 bases from J, with 12 bases between. CDR1 and CDR2 (germline): MDHEN, SYDVKM. The CDR3 spans 13 residues. The CDR3 protein is CASSSTQGKPQHF. The DNA of the CDR3 is TGTGCCAGCAGTTCAACCCAGGGGAAGCCCCAGCATTTT.

This rearrangement joins TRBV27 to TRBJ2-7, with 15 bases matching TRBD2. The CDR3 length is 16 residues. The ends lost 5 bases at V and 2 bases at J; junction bases unmatched: 4. Germline V gene data show CDR1 as MNHEY and CDR2 as SMNVEV (reference sequence). CDR3 residues: CASSPRTSGRAYEQYF. The DNA for the CDR3 is TGTGCCAGCAGTCCGAGGACTAGCGGGAGGGCCTACGAGCAGTACTTC.

This clone was picked up one time. CDR3 coding DNA: TGTGCCAGCACCAGGGAGGACTATGGCTACACCTTC. Protein sequence: CASTREDYGYTF. This chain links TRBV9 with TRBJ1-2; D might be TRBD1 (5 bases). The CDR3 contains 12 residues. The ends were cut back, 6 bases at V and 3 bases at J, with 9 bases in the middle. Germline CDR1 and CDR2: SGDLS and YYNGEE.

This clone was seen just once. V usage is TRBV5-1 and J usage is TRBJ2-7, with 8 positions matching TRBD2. The V gene's germline CDR1 is SGHRS and CDR2 YFSETQ. There are 13 residues in the CDR3. V was clipped by 0 bases and J by 6 bases; unmatched bases: 2. The CDR3 protein is CASSLGTSGEQYF. The DNA of the CDR3 is TGCGCCAGCAGCTTGGGTACTAGCGGCGAGCAGTACTTC. The complete variable domain, with remaining parts taken from reference TRBV5-1 and TRBJ2-7, reads KAGVTQTPRYLIKTRGQQVTLSCSPISGHRSVSWYQQTPGQGLQFLFEYFSETQRNKGNFPGRFSGRQFSNSRSEMNVSTLELGDSALYLCASSLGTSGEQYFGPGTRLTVT.

This clone was recorded only once. The V gene is TRBV11-2, the J gene TRBJ2-7; 8 bases are shared with TRBD2. V lost 0 bases to trimming and J lost 3 bases; unmatched junction nucleotides: 13. The germline V gene has CDR1 SGHAT and CDR2 FQNNGV. The CDR3 is 18 residues long. The CDR3, as DNA: TGTGCCAGCAGCTTAGATACCTTCGGGGGGGCCTACGGCTACGAGCAGTACTTC. It specifies CASSLDTFGGAYGYEQYF.

The chain is built from TRBV2 and TRBJ2-4; 7 bases are shared with TRBD1. Trimming cost V 6 bases and J 3 bases; bases outside gene matches: 5. This CDR3 is built from 14 residues. Germline assignment: CDR1 SNHLY and CDR2 FYNNEI. The CDR3: CASRPGQIKNIQYF. CDR3 coding DNA: TGTGCCAGCAGACCGGGACAGATCAAAAACATTCAGTACTTC.

The gene calls are TRBV6-1 and TRBJ2-1; possibly TRBD1 for D (6 bases). In germline, CDR1 is MNHNS, CDR2 SASEGT. V was clipped by 6 bases and J by 6 bases, with 12 bases between them. The CDR3 sequence is 13 residues long. CDR3 nucleotides: TGTGCCAGCAGCCTCCGAGGGGGCAATGAGCAGTTCTTC. Translated, it gives CASSLRGGNEQFF.

This rearrangement joins TRBV18 to TRBJ2-7; the match to TRBD2 covers 9 bases. This CDR3 has 17 residues. Germline-derived CDR1 and CDR2 are KGHSH and LQKENI. The trim removed 0 bases at V and 3 bases at J, leaving 9 bases unmatched. The DNA of the CDR3 is TGTGCCAGCTCACCACCCGGCGGGAGGGCCCATATCTACGAGCAGTACTTC. It translates to CASSPPGGRAHIYEQYF.

This chain links TRBV28 with TRBJ1-4, with TRBD1 identical over 9 bases. The junction had 9 bases not matched to a gene; V was cut back by 5 bases and J by 8 bases. Germline CDR1 MDHEN, CDR2 SYDVKM. The CDR3 runs 15 residues. The CDR3 DNA reads as TGTGCCAGCAGTGCAAGACAGGGGGGAGGAGAAAAACTGTTTTTT. Its protein product is CASSARQGGGEKLFF.

On this clone: Relative to the germline gene, one junction end is altered; a read error may explain this. V usage is TRBV7-7 and J usage is TRBJ1-3, with TRBD1 matching 7 bases. This CDR3 has 14 amino acids. The germline gives CDR1 SSHAT, CDR2 FNYEAQ (reference sequence). The DNA for the CDR3 is TGTGCTAGCAGCGAGCCGGGACAGGGAAACACCATATATTTT. Amino acid sequence: CASSEPGQGNTIYF.

V gene TRBV27 combines with J gene TRBJ2-3; TRBD2 matches 16 bases. CDR3 length: 17 amino acids. The V gene's germline CDR1 is MNHEY and CDR2 SMNVEV (reference sequence). Trimming took 8 bases from V and 4 from J; bases not matched to a gene: 9. CDR3: CASRGLAGGPGADTQYF. The CDR3 DNA reads as TGTGCCAGCCGGGGACTAGCGGGGGGGCCGGGGGCAGATACGCAGTATTTT.

V and J are TRBV19 and TRBJ2-7, with D hard to call. CDR3 size: 14 residues. Trimming shortened V by 0 bases and J by 6 bases, and 12 bases separated the two germline ends. CDR1 LNHDA and CDR2 SQIVND come from the germline V gene (reference sequence). CDR3 sequence reads: CASSIEVDFSEQYF. In DNA, the CDR3 is TGTGCCAGTAGTATAGAGGTAGATTTCTCCGAGCAGTACTTC.

This sequence joins TRBV28 and TRBJ1-4, with unresolved D. The length of the CDR3 is 14 residues. Per germline, CDR1 MDHEN and CDR2 SYDVKM. V was shortened by 6 bases and J by 5 bases, with 13 bases between the two germline ends. The CDR3 DNA reads TGTGCCAGCAGAAGTGACATCTCAAATGAAAAACTGTTTTTT. Its protein product is CASRSDISNEKLFF.

The rearrangement links TRBV10-1 to TRBJ2-1, with a possible D match to TRBD1 (6 bases). CDR3 size: 14 residues. Germline V gene sequence: CDR1 WNHNN, CDR2 SYGVQD (reference sequence). Deletions cut 6 bases from V and 9 bases from J, with 18 bases between. CDR3 region: CASSPGSQGSEQFF. CDR3 bases: TGCGCCAGCAGCCCCGGGTCACAGGGTAGTGAGCAGTTCTTC.

The genes are TRBV12-5 and TRBJ1-2; no clear D gene. Looked up from germline, CDR1 is LGHNT and CDR2 is FRNRAP. Trimming cost V 1 base and J 5 bases, with 8 bases left between them. The CDR3 sequence is 13 residues long. CDR3 protein: CASGLDGLYGYTF. The DNA for the CDR3 is TGTGCTAGTGGTTTGGACGGTCTTTATGGCTACACCTTC.

This chain joins TRBV7-6 and TRBJ1-1, with 8 nucleotides matching TRBD1. The V gene's germline CDR1 is SGHVS and CDR2 FNYEAQ. V trimming: 1 base; J trimming: 4 bases; junction bases outside the gene matches: 8. This CDR3 is 16 amino acids long. The CDR3 is CASSLDTSGGGTEAFF. CDR3 in DNA: TGTGCCAGCAGCTTAGATACGTCAGGGGGCGGCACTGAAGCTTTCTTT.

This clone was seen a single time. The V and J genes are TRBV10-3 and TRBJ1-5; D gene uncertain. Germline V lookup: CDR1 ENHRY, CDR2 SYGVKD. The length of the CDR3 is 13 residues. V lost 0 bases and J 7 bases, leaving 7 bases between the germline ends. CDR3 sequence: CAISESAGQPQHF. The CDR3 DNA follows: TGTGCCATCAGTGAGTCGGCGGGGCAGCCCCAGCATTTT.

J is TRBJ2-7 and V is TRBV29-1, with 8 bases lining up with TRBD2. This CDR3 has 15 residues. The V gene end was trimmed by 7 bases and the J gene end by 3 bases; junction bases not matched to a gene: 14. Germline CDR1 reads SQVTM; CDR2 reads ANQGSEA. CDR3 residues: CSAPGILAGIYEQYF. In DNA, the CDR3 is TGCAGCGCCCCCGGGATTTTAGCGGGAATCTACGAGCAGTACTTC.

V gene TRBV6-6 combines with J gene TRBJ1-1, with D perhaps matching TRBD1 (5 bases). V lost 0 bases, J lost 10 bases, and 15 bases lay in between. Germline V CDR1 and CDR2: MNHNY, SVGAGI (reference sequence). This CDR3 has 14 residues. The CDR3 DNA follows: TGTGCCAGCAGTTACTCGAATGCGTGGGGGGGAGCTTTCTTT. Its protein is CASSYSNAWGGAFF.